This T cell receptor beta chain was sequenced for a study of Ad26.COV2.S vaccination and SARS-CoV-2 variants (TCRdb year 2021). As for the study more broadly: The specificity and breadth of SARS-CoV-2-reactive T cell receptors after Ad26.COV2.S vaccination were assessed by TCRbeta repertoire sequencing. The TCR-sequenced set comprised about 32 samples: around 20 Ad26.COV2.S vaccine recipients, 5 placebo recipients and 8 SARS-CoV-2 convalescent individuals.

The germline V gene gives CDR1 as SGHTS and CDR2 as YDEGEE. Deletion took 1 base off V and 4 bases off J, with a span of 11 bases between the germline ends. Reading from cysteine to phenylalanine, the CDR3 counts 14 amino acids. Only CDR3 DNA remains: 42 bases, in frame from the first base. Remarks on this clone: Its target antigen remains unknown. Base qualities are not provided; no much larger clone lies one nucleotide away.

The paper's findings and limits, for the study overall: After vaccination, spike-specific CD8+ and CD4+ T cell responses were reported to show substantial breadth. Higher spike-specific TCR breadth was observed in Ad26.COV2.S recipients than in placebo recipients (P = 0.0014). Vaccine and placebo recipients had comparable non-spike TCR breadth, which fits with the vaccine containing only spike. The authors noted that total T cell responses may have been underestimated by the TCR breadth and depth analyses.

The immunoSEQ Assay was the method used to sequence TCRbeta CDR3 regions. After extraction, genomic DNA underwent amplification by bias-controlled multiplex PCR, followed by high-throughput sequencing. In the authors' own workflow: Collapsing and filtering of sequences were performed to quantify the absolute abundance of each unique TCRbeta CDR3 region. Usable DNA was measured by amplifying reference genes present in all nucleated cells, and TCRbeta template counts were normalized to that usable DNA to estimate T cell fraction. Repertoire TCRs were annotated as SARS-CoV-2-specific by exact matching of V gene, CDR3 amino acid sequence and J gene to a known reactive TCR set. The reference SARS-CoV-2 TCR set was obtained from MIRA and was filtered for enrichment in COVID-19-positive ImmuneCODE repertoires, whereby public or cross-reactive TCRs were removed. Drawing on the MIRA antigens, annotated TCRs were analysed further at the level of specific ORF or position within ORF. Breadth was defined as annotated unique rearrangements over total unique productive rearrangements; depth was the summed frequency of those rearrangements. TCR breadth was compared between groups using two-sided Wilcoxon rank-sum tests. Held by TCRdb, this immuneACCESS table contains in-frame sequences only and omits some clones. Under half of the omission traces to an unresolved V gene where checked; the cause of the rest is unknown. D and trimming come from the DNA, and the V and J calls and clone size come from that table. This sample is represented by 150,000 to 200,000 clones; about 83% of them were singletons. Of the sample, more than 4.5% is held by the ten largest clones.

The time point label, read with the paper, signifies: individuals recovered from natural SARS-CoV-2 infection. The sample consisted of peripheral blood, taken after recovery from COVID-19. Recombination joined TRBV5-8 with TRBJ1-1; the D region possibly corresponds to TRBD1 (5 bases align). This clonotype was obtained from a human donor who had recovered from COVID-19. The CDR3 protein sequence reads: CASSLSRVGTEAFF. The DNA sequence is TGTGCCAGCAGCTTGTCCAGGGTGGGCACTGAAGCTTTCTTT.